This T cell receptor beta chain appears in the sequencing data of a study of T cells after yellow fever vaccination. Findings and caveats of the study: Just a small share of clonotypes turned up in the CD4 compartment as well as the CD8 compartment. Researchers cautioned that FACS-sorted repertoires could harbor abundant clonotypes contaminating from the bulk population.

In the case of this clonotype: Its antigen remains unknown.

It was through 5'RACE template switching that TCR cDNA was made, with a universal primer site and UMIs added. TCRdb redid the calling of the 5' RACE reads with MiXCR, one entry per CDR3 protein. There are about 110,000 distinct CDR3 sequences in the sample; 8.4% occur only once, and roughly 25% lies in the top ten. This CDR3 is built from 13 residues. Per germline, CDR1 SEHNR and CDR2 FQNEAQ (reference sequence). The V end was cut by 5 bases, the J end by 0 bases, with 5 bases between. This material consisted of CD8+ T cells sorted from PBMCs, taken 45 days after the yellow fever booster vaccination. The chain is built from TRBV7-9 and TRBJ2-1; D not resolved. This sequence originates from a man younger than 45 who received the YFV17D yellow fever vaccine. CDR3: CASSRSSYNEQFF. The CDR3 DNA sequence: TGTGCCAGCAGCAGAAGCTCCTACAATGAGCAGTTCTTC.